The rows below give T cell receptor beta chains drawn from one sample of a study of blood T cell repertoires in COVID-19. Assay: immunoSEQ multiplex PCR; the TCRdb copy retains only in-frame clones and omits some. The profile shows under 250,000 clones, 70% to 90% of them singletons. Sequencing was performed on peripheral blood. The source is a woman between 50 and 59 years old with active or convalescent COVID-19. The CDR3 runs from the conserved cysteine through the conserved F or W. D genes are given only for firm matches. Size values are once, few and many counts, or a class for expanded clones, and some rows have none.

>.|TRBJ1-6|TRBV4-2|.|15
TGTGCCAGCAGCCAAGATAGTACAGGTTATTCACCCCTCCACTTT
CASSQDSTGYSPLHF
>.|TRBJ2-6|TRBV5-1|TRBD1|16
TGCGCCAGCAGCTTGACAGGGGGCACTGGGGCCAACGTCCTGACTTTC
CASSLTGGTGANVLTF
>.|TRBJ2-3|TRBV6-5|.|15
TGTGCCAGCACCCAGGGCTTGGCTCAAACAGATACGCAGTATTTT
CASTQGLAQTDTQYF
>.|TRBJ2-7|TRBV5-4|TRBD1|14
TGTGCCAGCAGCTTGGTCCCCGAGGGGACAGGGCAGTACTTC
CASSLVPEGTGQYF
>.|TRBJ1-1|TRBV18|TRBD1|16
TGTGCCAGCTCACCCCTTTCGGGACAGTTGATGACTGAAGCTTTCTTT
CASSPLSGQLMTEAFF
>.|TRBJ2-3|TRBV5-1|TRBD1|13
TGCGCCAGTTCAGGGGGCTCCACAGATACGCAGTATTTT
CASSGGSTDTQYF
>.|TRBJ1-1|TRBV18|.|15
TGTGCCAGCTCACTCTCGGGAGGACAAGAGACTGAAGCTTTCTTT
CASSLSGGQETEAFF
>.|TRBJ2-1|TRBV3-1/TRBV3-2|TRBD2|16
TGTGCCAGCAGCCCCCTCGTCTCTAGCGGGGGTGATGAGCAGTTCTTC
CASSPLVSSGGDEQFF
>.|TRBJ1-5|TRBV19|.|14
TGTGCCAGTAGTAGGAGCCCGACCAATCAGCCCCAGCATTTT
CASSRSPTNQPQHF
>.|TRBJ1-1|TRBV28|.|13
TGTGCCAGCAGTTGGACAGAGAACACTGAAGCTTTCTTT
CASSWTENTEAFF
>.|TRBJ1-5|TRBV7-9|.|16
TGTGCCAGCAGCCCTTTGGAGGGACGGAACAATCAGCCCCAGCATTTT
CASSPLEGRNNQPQHF
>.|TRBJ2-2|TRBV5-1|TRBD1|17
TGCGCCAGCAGCAAAACCGGACAGGGCGCGAACACCGGGGAGCTGTTTTTT
CASSKTGQGANTGELFF
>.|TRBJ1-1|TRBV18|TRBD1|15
TGTGCCAGCTCACCAAGGACAGGGTCGAACACTGAAGCTTTCTTT
CASSPRTGSNTEAFF
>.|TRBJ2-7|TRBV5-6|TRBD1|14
TGTGCCAGCAGCCGACAGGGGCGGACATACGAGCAGTACTTC
CASSRQGRTYEQYF
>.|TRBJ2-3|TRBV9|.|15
TGTGCCAGCAGCCCCCGACTCCTACGGGGGGATACGCAGTATTTT
CASSPRLLRGDTQYF
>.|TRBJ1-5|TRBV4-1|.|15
TGCGCCAGCAGCCAAGTAATGGCACTAGATCAGCCCCAGCATTTT
CASSQVMALDQPQHF
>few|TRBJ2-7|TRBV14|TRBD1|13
TGTGCCAGCAGCCAGGACAGGGGGAACGAGCAGTACTTC
CASSQDRGNEQYF
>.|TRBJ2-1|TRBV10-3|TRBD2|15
TGTGCCATCAGTTCCGGGACTAGCGGGGAGGCTGAGCAGTTCTTC
CAISSGTSGEAEQFF
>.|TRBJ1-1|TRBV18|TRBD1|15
TGTGCCAGCTCACCGGGGACAGGGCAGAACACTGAAGCTTTCTTT
CASSPGTGQNTEAFF
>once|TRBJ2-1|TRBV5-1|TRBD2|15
TGCGCCAGCAGCTTGATAAGCGGGACCTACAATGAGCAGTTCTTC
CASSLISGTYNEQFF
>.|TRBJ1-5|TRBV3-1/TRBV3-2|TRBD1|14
TGTGCCAGCAGCCAAGGACAGGGCTGGCAGCCCCAGCATTTT
CASSQGQGWQPQHF
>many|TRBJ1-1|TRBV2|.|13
TGTGCCAGCCGAAAGGAGGGGAACACTGAAGCTTTCTTT
CASRKEGNTEAFF
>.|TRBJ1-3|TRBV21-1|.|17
TGTGCCAGCAGCGCCCAGGACAGGTTATTCTCTGGAAACACCATATATTTT
CASSAQDRLFSGNTIYF
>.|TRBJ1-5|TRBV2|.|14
TGTGCCAGCAGTGAACAGATAAGCAATCAGCCCCAGCATTTT
CASSEQISNQPQHF
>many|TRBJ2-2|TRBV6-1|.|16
TGTGCCAGCAGTGGGGGCGGGGCCTTAAACACCGGGGAGCTGTTTTTT
CASSGGGALNTGELFF
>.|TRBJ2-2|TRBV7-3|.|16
TGTGCCAGCAGCTTAAGGTCGGGTTCCCTCACCGGGGAGCTGTTTTTT
CASSLRSGSLTGELFF
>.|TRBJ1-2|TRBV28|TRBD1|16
TGTGCCAGCAGTATCCTAACCGGGACAGGTCACTATGGCTACACCTTC
CASSILTGTGHYGYTF